These 7 T cell receptor beta chains were sequenced from one sample in a study of OX40 agonist ivuxolimab in advanced cancers. Data came from immunoSEQ multiplex PCR; TCRdb stores just in-frame clones and leaves some out. Here the sample spans tens of thousands of clones, 80% to 90% being singletons. The starting material was CD4+ or CD8+ T cells sorted from blood, obtained in a trial of the OX40 agonist ivuxolimab. The receptors derive from an adult with an advanced solid tumor such as melanoma, head and neck, liver or kidney cancer.

The chain combines TRBV30 with TRBJ2-7; perhaps TRBD1 as D (6 bases). CDR1 is GTSNPN and CDR2 is SVGIG in the germline V gene (reference sequence). Trimming cost V 3 bases and J 6 bases, with 12 bases left between them. CDR3 length: 12 residues. CDR3 sequence (DNA): TGTGCCTGGAGCCGAGGGGGATTCGAGCAGTACTTC. Translation gives CAWSRGGFEQYF.

This sequence joins TRBV28 and TRBJ1-5, with D possibly being TRBD1 (5 bases). The V gene lost 6 bases and the J gene lost 3 bases, with 18 bases spanning the gap. CDR1 and CDR2 from the germline V gene are MDHEN and SYDVKM. This CDR3 spans 16 amino acids. The CDR3 coding sequence is TGTGCCAGCAGCCGGGGCGGCCGGGGAATCAATCAGCCCCAGCATTTT. This codes for CASSRGGRGINQPQHF.

The chain combines TRBV28 with TRBJ2-1; D remains ambiguous. The CDR3 has 16 residues. V was shortened by 5 bases and J by 2 bases, with 16 bases between the two germline ends. The germline V gene encodes CDR1 MDHEN and CDR2 SYDVKM. The CDR3 DNA follows: TGTGCCAGCAGTGCCCCTAGGGCCGGAACCTACAATGAGCAGTTCTTC. Protein: CASSAPRAGTYNEQFF.

The V and J genes are TRBV11-3 and TRBJ1-1; D possibly corresponds to TRBD1 (5 bases). From germline, CDR1 is SGHNT and CDR2 YENEEA. V lost 5 bases and J lost 6, with 13 bases in between. The CDR3 has 13 residues. The CDR3 region has the DNA TGTGCCAGCAGCATAGGAGACAGAGCTGAAGCTTTCTTT. Translated: CASSIGDRAEAFF.

This chain uses TRBV5-1 with TRBJ2-5; D not certain. This CDR3 is 12 amino acids long. With 4 bases removed from V and 1 base from J, the gap between germline ends came to 5 bases. Germline assignment: CDR1 SGHRS and CDR2 YFSETQ. The CDR3 protein is CASSATQETQYF. The CDR3 DNA reads as TGCGCCAGCAGCGCCACCCAAGAGACCCAGTACTTC.

The genes are TRBV15 and TRBJ2-1, with D unclear. Germline assignment: CDR1 LNHNV and CDR2 YYDKDF (reference sequence). The CDR3 has 12 residues. The V and J ends lost 4 bases and 5 bases respectively, with 6 bases between them. In nucleotides, the CDR3 is TGTGCCACCAGCATGAACGACAATGAGCAGTTCTTC. Translation gives CATSMNDNEQFF.

The chain combines TRBV6-1 with TRBJ2-2; 12 nucleotides agree with TRBD2. CDR1 and CDR2 (germline): MNHNS, SASEGT. CDR3 length: 14 amino acids. Trimming removed 6 bases from V and 6 bases from J; junction bases left unmatched: 2. The CDR3 sequence: CASRRLAGAGELFF. Here the CDR3 DNA reads TGTGCCAGCAGAAGACTAGCGGGAGCCGGGGAGCTGTTTTTT.